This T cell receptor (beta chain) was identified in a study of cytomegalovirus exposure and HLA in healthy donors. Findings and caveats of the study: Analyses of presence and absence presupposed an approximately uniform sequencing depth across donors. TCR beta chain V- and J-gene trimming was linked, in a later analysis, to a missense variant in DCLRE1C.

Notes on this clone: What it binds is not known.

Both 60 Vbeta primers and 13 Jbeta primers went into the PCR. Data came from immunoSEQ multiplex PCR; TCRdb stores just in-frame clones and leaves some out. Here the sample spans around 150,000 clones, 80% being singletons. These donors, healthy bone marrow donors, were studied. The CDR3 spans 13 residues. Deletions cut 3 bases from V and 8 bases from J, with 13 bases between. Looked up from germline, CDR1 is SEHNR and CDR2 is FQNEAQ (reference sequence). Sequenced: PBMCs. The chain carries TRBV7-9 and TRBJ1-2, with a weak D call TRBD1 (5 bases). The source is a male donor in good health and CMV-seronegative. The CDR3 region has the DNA TGTGCCAGCAGCTTCAGGGCCCCGCAGGGCTACACCTTC. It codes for CASSFRAPQGYTF.